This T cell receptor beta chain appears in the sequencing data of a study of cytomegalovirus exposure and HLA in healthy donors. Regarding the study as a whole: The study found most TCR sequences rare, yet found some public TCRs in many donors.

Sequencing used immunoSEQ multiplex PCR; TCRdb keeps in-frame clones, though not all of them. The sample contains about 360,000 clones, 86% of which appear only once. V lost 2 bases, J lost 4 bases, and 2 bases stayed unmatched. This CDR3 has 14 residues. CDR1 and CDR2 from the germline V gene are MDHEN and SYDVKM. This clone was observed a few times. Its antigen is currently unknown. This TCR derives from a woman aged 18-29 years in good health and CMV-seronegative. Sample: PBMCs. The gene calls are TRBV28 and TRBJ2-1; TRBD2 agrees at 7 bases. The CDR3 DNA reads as TGTGCCAGCAGTTTAGGACTAGATTACAATGAGCAGTTCTTC. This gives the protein CASSLGLDYNEQFF.